The text below deals with one T cell receptor beta chain. Cohorts were assigned according to the clinical history that participants reported. The assay was immunoSEQ multiplex PCR, and TCRdb's table has in-frame clones only and misses some. The sample contains fewer than 200,000 clones, roughly 85% of which appear only once. The data were obtained in a study of blood T cell repertoires in COVID-19. Across the study: Two negative PCRs, clearance, or symptom resolution characterized the recovered Cohort 3 donors.

Sequencing input: PBMCs or T cells enriched from blood (not recorded which). The receptor comes from a woman between 65 and 79 years old in a cohort exposed to, infected with or recovered from COVID-19 (not recorded which).

CDR3 in DNA: TGTGCCAGCTCACCCGACAGAGCTTCTGGAAACACCATATATTTT. Translating gives CASSPDRASGNTIYF. V usage is TRBV18 and J usage is TRBJ1-3; the D gene is possibly TRBD1 (5 bases). CDR3 length: 15 amino acids. CDR1 and CDR2 from the germline V gene are KGHSH and LQKENI. Trimming removed 3 bases from V and 1 base from J, with 10 bases in between.